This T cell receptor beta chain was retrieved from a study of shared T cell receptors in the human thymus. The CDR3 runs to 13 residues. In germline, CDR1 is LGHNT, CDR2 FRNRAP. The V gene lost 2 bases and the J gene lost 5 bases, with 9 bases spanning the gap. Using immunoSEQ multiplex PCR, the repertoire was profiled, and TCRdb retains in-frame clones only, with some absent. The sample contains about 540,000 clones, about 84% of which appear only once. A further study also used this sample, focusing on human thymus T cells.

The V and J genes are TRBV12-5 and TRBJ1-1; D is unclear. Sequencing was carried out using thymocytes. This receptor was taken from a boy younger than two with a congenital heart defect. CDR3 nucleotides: TGTGCTAGTGGTTTGCCCCAGCGGACTGAAGCTTTCTTT. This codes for CASGLPQRTEAFF.